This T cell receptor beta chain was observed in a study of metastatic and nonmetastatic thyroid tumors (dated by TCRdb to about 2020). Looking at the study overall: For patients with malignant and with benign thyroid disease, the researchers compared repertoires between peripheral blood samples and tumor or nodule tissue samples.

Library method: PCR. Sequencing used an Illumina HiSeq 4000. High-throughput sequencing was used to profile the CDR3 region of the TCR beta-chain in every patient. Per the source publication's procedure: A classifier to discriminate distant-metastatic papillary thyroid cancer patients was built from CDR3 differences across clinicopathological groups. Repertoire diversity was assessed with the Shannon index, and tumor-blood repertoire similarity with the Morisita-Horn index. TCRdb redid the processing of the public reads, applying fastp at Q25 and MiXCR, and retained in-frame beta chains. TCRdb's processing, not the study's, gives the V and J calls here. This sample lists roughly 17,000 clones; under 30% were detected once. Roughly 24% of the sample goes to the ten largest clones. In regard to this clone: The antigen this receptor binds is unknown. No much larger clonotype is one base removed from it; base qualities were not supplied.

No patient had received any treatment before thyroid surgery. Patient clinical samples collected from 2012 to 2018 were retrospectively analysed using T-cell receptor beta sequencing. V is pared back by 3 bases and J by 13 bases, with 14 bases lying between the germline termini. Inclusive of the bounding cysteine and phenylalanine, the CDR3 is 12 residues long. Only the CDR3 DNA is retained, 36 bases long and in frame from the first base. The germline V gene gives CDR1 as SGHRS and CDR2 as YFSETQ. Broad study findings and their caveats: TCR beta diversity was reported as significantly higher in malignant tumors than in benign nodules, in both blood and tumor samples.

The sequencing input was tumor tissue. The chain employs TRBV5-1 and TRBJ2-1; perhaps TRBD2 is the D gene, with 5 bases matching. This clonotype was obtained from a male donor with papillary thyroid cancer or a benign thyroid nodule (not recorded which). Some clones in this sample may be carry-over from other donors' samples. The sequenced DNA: TGCGCCAGCAGCTGGTCCCCGGGAATCCAGTTCTTC. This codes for CASSWSPGIQFF.